A single T cell receptor beta chain is shown here with its context. The antigen is unknown. The V gene lost 2 bases and the J gene lost 5 bases, with 9 bases spanning the gap. The CDR3 is 14 residues long. Germline CDR1 reads ENHRY; CDR2 reads SYGVKD. Data came from immunoSEQ multiplex PCR; TCRdb stores just in-frame clones and leaves some out. The sample shows more than 150,000 clones, 85% to 90% of them seen only once. The data are from a study of T cell responses to AZD1222 COVID-19 vaccine. The overall study: Whether given at about 4 or about 12 weeks, second doses were pooled.

Study-level results: Among those given AZD1222, only five or six were seropositive at baseline. Spike as a whole was targeted by vaccine-associated CD4 TCRs, dominant at 160-218 and 743-854. In all cases, repertoires were sampled only after the peak T cell response.

The clonotype was recovered from an adult in good health. The rearrangement links TRBV10-3 to TRBJ1-4, with D maybe TRBD1 (5 bases). The material sequenced was peripheral blood, taken on day 0 of AZD1222 vaccination. The CDR3 region is CAISEAGGNEKLFF. CDR3 coding DNA: TGTGCCATCAGTGAGGCGGGGGGAAATGAAAAACTGTTTTTT.